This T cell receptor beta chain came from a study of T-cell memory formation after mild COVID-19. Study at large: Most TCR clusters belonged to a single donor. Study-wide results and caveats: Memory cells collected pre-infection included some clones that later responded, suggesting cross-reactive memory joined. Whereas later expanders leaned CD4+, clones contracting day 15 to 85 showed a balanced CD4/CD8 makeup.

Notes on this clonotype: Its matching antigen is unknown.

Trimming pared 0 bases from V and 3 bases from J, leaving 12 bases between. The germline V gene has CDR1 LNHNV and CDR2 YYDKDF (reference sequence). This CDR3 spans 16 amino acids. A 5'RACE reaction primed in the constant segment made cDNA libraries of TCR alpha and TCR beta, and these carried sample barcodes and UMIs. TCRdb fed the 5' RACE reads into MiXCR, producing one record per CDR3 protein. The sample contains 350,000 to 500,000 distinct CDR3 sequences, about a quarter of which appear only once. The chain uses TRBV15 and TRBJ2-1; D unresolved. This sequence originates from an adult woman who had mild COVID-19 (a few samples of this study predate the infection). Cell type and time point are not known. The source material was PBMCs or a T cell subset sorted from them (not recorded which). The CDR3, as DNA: TGTGCCACCAGCAGAGACAATGCGAATCTCTACAATGAGCAGTTCTTC. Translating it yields CATSRDNANLYNEQFF. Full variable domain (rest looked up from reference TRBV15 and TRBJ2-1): DAMVIQNPRYQVTQFGKPVTLSCSQTLNHNVMYWYQQKSSQAPKLLFHYYDKDFNNEADTPDNFQSRRPNTSFCFLDIRSPGLGDTAMYLCATSRDNANLYNEQFFGPGTRLTVL.